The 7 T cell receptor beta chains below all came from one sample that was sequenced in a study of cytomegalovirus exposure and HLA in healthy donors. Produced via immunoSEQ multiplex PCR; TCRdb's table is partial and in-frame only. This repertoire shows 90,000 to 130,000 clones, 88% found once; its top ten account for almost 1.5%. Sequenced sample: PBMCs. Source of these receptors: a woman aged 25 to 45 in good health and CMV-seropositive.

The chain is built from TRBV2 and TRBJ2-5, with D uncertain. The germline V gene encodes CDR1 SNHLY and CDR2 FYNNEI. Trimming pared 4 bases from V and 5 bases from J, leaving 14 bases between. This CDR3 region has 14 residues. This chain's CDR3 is CASSADGVGETQYF. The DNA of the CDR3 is TGTGCCAGCAGTGCTGACGGAGTTGGGGAGACCCAGTACTTC.

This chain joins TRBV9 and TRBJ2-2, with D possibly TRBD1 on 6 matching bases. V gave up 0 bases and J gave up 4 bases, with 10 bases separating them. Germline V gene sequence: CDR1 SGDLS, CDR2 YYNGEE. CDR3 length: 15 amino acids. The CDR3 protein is CASSVGARGTGELFF. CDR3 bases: TGTGCCAGCAGCGTAGGAGCCAGGGGCACCGGGGAGCTGTTTTTT.

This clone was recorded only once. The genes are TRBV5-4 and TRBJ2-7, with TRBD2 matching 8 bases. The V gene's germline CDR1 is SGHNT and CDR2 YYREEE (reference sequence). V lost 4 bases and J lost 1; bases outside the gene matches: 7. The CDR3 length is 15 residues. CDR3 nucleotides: TGTGCCAGCAGCGCGGCGGGAGGATTGTCCTACGAGCAGTACTTC. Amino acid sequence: CASSAAGGLSYEQYF.

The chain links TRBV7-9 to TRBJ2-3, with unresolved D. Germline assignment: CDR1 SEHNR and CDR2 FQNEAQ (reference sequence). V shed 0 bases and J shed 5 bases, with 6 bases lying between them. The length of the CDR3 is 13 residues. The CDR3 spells CASSLAGGDTQYF. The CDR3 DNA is TGTGCCAGCAGCTTAGCAGGCGGAGATACGCAGTATTTT.

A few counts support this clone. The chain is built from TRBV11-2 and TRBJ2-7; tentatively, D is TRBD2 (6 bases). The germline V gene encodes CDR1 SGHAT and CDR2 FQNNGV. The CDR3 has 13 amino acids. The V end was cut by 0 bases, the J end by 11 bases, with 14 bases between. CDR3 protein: CASSLDPSSVEYF. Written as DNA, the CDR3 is TGTGCCAGCAGCTTAGATCCCTCTAGCGTGGAGTACTTC.

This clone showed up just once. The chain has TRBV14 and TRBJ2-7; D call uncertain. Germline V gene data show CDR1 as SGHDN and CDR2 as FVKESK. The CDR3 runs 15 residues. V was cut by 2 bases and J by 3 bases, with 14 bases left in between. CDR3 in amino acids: CASSQQIVRLYEQYF. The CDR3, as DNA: TGTGCCAGCAGCCAACAGATCGTACGACTCTACGAGCAGTACTTC.

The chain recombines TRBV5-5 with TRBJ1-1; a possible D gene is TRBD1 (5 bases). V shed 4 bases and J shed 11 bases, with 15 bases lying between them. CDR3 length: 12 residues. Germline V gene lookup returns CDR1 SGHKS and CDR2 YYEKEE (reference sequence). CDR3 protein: CASSQGGGIAFF. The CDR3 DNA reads TGTGCCAGCAGCCAGGGTGGCGGGATCGCTTTCTTT. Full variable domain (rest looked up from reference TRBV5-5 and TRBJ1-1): DAGVTQSPTHLIKTRGQQVTLRCSPISGHKSVSWYQQVLGQGPQFIFQYYEKEERGRGNFPDRFSARQFPNYSSELNVNALLLGDSALYLCASSQGGGIAFFGQGTRLTVV.